The next 6 T cell receptor beta chains were all read from a single sample in a study of regulatory T cells in long-lasting Graves disease. Assembly of TCR beta libraries relied on iRepertoire HTBI primers together with Arm-PCR of CDR3 regions. TCRdb reprocessed the multiplex PCR reads via MiXCR and lists one record per CDR3 protein. The data hold a few hundred thousand distinct CDR3 sequences, with roughly 24% observed a single time. Documented time point: persistent/refractory GD, antithyroid drugs over 5 years with positive TRAb. PBMC RNA was the source of the TCR library. This specimen was peripheral blood mononuclear cells (PBMCs), taken when the disease was refractory, from a patient treated with antithyroid drugs. These receptors all stem from a woman in her thirties or forties with Graves disease.

This chain connects TRBV7-9 to TRBJ2-3, with D uncertain. CDR1 is SEHNR and CDR2 is FQNEAQ in the germline V gene (reference sequence). The CDR3 has 13 amino acids. Trimming took 0 bases from V and 5 from J, leaving 6 bases between them. This CDR3 reads CASSLALGDTQYF. In DNA, the CDR3 is TGTGCCAGCAGCTTAGCGCTGGGAGATACGCAGTATTTT.

This rearrangement joins TRBV20-1 to TRBJ2-7, with 7 bases lining up with TRBD2. The germline V gene encodes CDR1 DFQATT and CDR2 SNEGSKA (reference sequence). After removal of 0 bases from V and 1 base from J, the junction contained 3 bases not matched to a gene. CDR3 length equals 14 residues. CDR3 residues: CSARDGRLSYEQYF. CDR3 DNA: TGCAGTGCTAGAGACGGGAGGCTATCCTACGAGCAGTACTTC.

The chain employs TRBV7-6 and TRBJ2-1; D uncertain. Trimming stripped 1 base from V and 4 bases from J, with 23 bases between. CDR1 and CDR2 from the germline V gene are SGHVS and FNYEAQ. This CDR3 region has 19 residues. The CDR3 spells CASSLGVKRLLLDYNEQFF. The CDR3 nucleotides read TGTGCCAGCAGCTTAGGGGTGAAGCGACTCCTCTTAGATTACAATGAGCAGTTCTTC.

This clonotype was recorded many times. Here the CDR3 reads CSALAGVRYEQYF. CDR3 coding DNA: TGCAGCGCCCTAGCGGGAGTGAGGTACGAGCAGTACTTC. The rearrangement links TRBV29-1 to TRBJ2-7; 10 nucleotides line up with TRBD2. The V gene end was trimmed by 7 bases and the J gene end by 4 bases; junction bases not matched to a gene: 7. Germline CDR1 reads SQVTM; CDR2 reads ANQGSEA. The CDR3 totals 13 residues.

This clonotype was seen only a few times. This CDR3 is CASSLSGTGGPGELFF. The CDR3 DNA is TGTGCCAGCAGTTTATCCGGGACAGGGGGCCCCGGGGAGCTGTTTTTT. The genes are TRBV12-3 or TRBV12-4 and TRBJ2-2; 12 bases are a match to TRBD1. The CDR3 totals 16 residues. Unmatched junction bases numbered 4, after V lost 2 bases and J lost 6 bases.

The CDR3, as DNA: TGTGCCATCAGGCAGGCTTACGAGCAGTACTTC. Its protein product is CAIRQAYEQYF. This rearrangement joins TRBV10-3 to TRBJ2-7, with unresolved D. The CDR3 loop spans 11 amino acids. V lost 6 bases to trimming and J lost 4 bases, with 7 bases between them. The germline V gene has CDR1 ENHRY and CDR2 SYGVKD.